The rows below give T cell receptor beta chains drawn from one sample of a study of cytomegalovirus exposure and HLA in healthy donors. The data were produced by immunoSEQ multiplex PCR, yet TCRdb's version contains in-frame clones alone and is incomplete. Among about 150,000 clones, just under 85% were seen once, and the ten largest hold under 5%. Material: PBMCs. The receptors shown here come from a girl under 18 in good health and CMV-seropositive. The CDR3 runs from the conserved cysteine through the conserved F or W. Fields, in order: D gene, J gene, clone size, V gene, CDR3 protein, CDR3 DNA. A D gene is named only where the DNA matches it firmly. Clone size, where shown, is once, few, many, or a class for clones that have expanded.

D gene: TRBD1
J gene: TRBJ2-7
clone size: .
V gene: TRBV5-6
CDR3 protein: CASSVDRTYEQYF
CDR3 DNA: TGTGCCAGCAGCGTGGACAGGACCTACGAGCAGTACTTC

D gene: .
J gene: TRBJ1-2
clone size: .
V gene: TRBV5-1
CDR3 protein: CASSLGEVGYTF
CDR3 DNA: TGCGCCAGCAGCTTGGGGGAGGTTGGCTACACCTTC

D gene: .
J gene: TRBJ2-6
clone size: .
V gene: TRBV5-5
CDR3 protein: CASSSSGVGANGLTF
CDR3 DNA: TGTGCCAGCAGTTCTTCAGGGGTCGGGGCCAACGGCCTGACTTTC

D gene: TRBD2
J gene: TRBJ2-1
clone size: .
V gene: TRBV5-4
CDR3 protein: CASSLEAGRYNEQFF
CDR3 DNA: TGTGCCAGCAGCTTGGAAGCGGGGAGATACAATGAGCAGTTCTTC

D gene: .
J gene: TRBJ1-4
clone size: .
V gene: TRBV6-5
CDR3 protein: CASSTRTVTNEKLFF
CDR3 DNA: TGTGCCAGCAGCACCCGGACAGTAACTAATGAAAAACTGTTTTTT

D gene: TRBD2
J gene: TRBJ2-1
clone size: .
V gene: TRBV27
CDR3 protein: CASSFGRGGRVNNEQFF
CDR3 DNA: TGTGCCAGCAGTTTCGGGCGGGGGGGCCGGGTAAACAATGAGCAGTTCTTC

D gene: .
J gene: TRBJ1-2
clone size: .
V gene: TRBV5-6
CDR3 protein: CASSLAGVGGYGYTF
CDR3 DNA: TGTGCCAGCAGCTTGGCCGGTGTAGGGGGCTATGGCTACACCTTC

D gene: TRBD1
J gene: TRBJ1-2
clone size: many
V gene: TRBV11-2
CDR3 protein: CASSQDWTGPMGGYTF
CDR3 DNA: TGTGCCAGCAGTCAGGACTGGACAGGCCCAATGGGAGGCTACACCTTC

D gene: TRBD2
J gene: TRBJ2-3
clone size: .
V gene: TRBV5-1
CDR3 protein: CASSLIAGGSTDTQYF
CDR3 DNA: TGCGCCAGCAGCTTGATAGCGGGGGGTAGCACAGATACGCAGTATTTT

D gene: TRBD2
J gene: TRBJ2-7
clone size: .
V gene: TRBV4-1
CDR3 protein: CASSPAGGAYEQYF
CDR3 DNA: TGCGCCAGCAGCCCCGCCGGGGGGGCCTACGAGCAGTACTTC

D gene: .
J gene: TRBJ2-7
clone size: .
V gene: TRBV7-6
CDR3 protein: CASSLKEVSYEQYF
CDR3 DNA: TGTGCCAGCAGCTTAAAAGAGGTCTCCTACGAGCAGTACTTC

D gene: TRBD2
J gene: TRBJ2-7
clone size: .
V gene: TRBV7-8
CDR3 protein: CASSGGGRGPYEQYF
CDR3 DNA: TGTGCCAGCAGCGGGGGAGGGCGGGGCCCCTACGAGCAGTACTTC

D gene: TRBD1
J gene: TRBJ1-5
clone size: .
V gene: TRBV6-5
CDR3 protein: CASREGTGGQPQHF
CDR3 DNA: TGTGCCAGCAGGGAAGGGACAGGGGGGCAGCCCCAGCATTTT

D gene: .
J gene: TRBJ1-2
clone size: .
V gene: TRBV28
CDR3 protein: CASSWQTNYGYTF
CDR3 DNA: TGTGCCAGCTCTTGGCAGACTAACTATGGCTACACCTTC

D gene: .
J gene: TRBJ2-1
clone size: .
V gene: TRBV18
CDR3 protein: CASSLLPRGAAYNEQFF
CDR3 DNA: TGTGCCAGCTCACTCCTCCCTCGCGGGGCAGCTTACAATGAGCAGTTCTTC

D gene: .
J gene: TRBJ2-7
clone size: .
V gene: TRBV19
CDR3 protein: CASSIGTPSYEQYF
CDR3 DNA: TGTGCCAGTAGTATCGGGACTCCGTCCTACGAGCAGTACTTC

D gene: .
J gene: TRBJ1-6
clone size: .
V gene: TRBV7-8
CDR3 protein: CASSLVASSYNSPLHF
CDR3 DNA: TGTGCCAGCAGCTTAGTTGCGAGCTCCTATAATTCACCCCTCCACTTT

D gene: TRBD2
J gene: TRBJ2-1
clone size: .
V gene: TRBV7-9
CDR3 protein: CASSLAGGTYNEQFF
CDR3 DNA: TGTGCCAGCAGCCTAGCGGGGGGGACCTACAATGAGCAGTTCTTC

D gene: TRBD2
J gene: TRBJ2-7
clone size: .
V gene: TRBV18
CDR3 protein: CASSDTSGGAYEQYF
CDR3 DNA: TGTGCCAGCTCCGATACTAGCGGGGGGGCCTACGAGCAGTACTTC

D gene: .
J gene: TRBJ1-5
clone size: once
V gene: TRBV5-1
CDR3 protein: CARPQGSRDQPQHF
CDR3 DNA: TGCGCCCGCCCGCAGGGATCTCGGGATCAGCCCCAGCATTTT

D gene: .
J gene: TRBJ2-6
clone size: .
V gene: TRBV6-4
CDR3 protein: CASTPRAGANVLTF
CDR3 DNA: TGTGCCAGCACACCCAGGGCTGGGGCCAACGTCCTGACTTTC

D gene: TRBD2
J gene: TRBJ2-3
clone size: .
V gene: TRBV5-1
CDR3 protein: CASSRLSGGSTDTQYF
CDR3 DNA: TGCGCCAGCAGCCGCCTTAGCGGGGGATCCACAGATACGCAGTATTTT

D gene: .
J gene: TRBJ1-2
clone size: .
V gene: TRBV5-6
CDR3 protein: CASRRDTSAGYTF
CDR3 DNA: TGTGCCAGCAGACGAGACACATCGGCGGGCTACACCTTC

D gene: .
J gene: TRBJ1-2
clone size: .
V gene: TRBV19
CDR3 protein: CASTPGNFPYGYTF
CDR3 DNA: TGTGCCAGTACCCCAGGGAATTTTCCCTATGGCTACACCTTC

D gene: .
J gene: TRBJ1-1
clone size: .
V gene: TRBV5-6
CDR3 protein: CASSRFSEAFF
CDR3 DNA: TGTGCCAGCAGCCGGTTCTCAGAAGCTTTCTTT

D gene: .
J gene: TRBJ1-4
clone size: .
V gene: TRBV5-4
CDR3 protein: CASSLQQGPATNEKLFF
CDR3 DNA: TGTGCCAGCAGCTTGCAACAGGGACCCGCAACTAATGAAAAACTGTTTTTT

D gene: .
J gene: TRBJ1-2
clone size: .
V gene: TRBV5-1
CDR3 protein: CASSSLSDYGYTF
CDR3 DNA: TGCGCCAGCAGCTCTCTTTCGGACTATGGCTACACCTTC

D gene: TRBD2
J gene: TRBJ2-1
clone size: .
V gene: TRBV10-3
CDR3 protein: CAISQSGGSNEQFF
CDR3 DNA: TGTGCCATCAGCCAAAGCGGGGGTAGCAATGAGCAGTTCTTC

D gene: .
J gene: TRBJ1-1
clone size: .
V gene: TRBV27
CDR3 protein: CASKRRGNTEAFF
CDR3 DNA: TGTGCCAGCAAACGTCGGGGGAACACTGAAGCTTTCTTT

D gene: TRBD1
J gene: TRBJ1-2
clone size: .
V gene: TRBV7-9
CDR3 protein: CSSTETGNYGYTF
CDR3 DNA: TGTTCCAGCACCGAGACAGGGAACTATGGCTACACCTTC

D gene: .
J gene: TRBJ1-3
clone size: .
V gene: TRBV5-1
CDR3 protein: CASSLGQTSGNTIYF
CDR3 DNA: TGCGCCAGCAGCTTGGGACAGACTTCTGGAAACACCATATATTTT

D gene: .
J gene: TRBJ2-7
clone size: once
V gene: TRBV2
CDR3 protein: CASSGRGGEQYF
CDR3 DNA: TGTGCCAGCAGTGGGAGGGGAGGCGAGCAGTACTTC

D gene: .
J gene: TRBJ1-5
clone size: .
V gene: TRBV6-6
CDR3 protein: CASSDISSNQPQHF
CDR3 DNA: TGTGCCAGCAGTGACATATCTAGCAATCAGCCCCAGCATTTT

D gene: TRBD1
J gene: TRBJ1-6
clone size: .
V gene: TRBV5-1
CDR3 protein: CASSLFDRGFEESYNSPLHF
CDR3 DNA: TGCGCCAGCAGCTTGTTTGACAGGGGGTTTGAGGAGTCCTATAATTCACCCCTCCACTTT

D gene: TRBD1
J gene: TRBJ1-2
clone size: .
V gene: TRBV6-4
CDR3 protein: CASSVDRGNYGYTF
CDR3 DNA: TGTGCCAGCAGTGTGGACAGGGGAAACTATGGCTACACCTTC

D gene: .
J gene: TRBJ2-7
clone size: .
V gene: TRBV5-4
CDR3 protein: CASSFRSFHEQYF
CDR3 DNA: TGTGCCAGCAGCTTTCGGAGCTTCCACGAGCAGTACTTC

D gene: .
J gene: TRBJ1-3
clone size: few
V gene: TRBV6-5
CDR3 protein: CASSYRGSGNTIYF
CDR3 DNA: TGTGCCAGCAGTTATAGGGGGTCTGGAAACACCATATATTTT

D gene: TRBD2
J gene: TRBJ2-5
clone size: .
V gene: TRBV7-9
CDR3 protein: CSSSTSGGSQETQYF
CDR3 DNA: TGTTCCAGCAGCACTAGCGGGGGATCCCAAGAGACCCAGTACTTC

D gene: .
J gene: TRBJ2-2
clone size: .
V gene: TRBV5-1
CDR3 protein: CASSGLNVATGELFF
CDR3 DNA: TGCGCCAGCAGCGGGTTAAACGTAGCCACCGGGGAGCTGTTTTTT

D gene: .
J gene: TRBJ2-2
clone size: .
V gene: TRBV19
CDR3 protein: CASSNRGGRRTGELFF
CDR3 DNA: TGTGCCAGTAGCAATAGGGGTGGGAGGCGCACCGGGGAGCTGTTTTTT

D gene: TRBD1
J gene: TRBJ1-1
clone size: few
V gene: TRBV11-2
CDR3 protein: CASSPRQGMNTEAFF
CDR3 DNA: TGTGCCAGCAGCCCCCGACAGGGTATGAACACTGAAGCTTTCTTT

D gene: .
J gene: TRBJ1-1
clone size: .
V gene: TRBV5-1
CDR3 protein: CASSWLTGMNTEAFF
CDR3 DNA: TGCGCCAGCAGCTGGCTGACAGGCATGAACACTGAAGCTTTCTTT